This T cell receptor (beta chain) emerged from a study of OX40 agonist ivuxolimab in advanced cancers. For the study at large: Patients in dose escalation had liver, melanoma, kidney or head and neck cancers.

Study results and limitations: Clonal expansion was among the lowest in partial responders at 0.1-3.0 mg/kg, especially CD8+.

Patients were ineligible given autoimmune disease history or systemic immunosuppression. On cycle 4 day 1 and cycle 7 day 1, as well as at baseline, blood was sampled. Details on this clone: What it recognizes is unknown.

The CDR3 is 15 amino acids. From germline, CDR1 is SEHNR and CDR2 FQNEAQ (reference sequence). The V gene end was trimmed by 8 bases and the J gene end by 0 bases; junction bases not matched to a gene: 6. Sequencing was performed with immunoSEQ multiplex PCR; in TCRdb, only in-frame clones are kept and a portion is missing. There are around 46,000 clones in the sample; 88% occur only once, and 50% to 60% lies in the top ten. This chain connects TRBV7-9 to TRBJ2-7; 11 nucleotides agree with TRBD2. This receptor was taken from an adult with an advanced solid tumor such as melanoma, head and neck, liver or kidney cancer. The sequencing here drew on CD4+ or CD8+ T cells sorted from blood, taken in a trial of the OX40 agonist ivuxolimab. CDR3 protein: CASGSGRAVSYEQYF. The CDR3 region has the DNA TGTGCCAGCGGTAGCGGGAGGGCCGTCTCCTACGAGCAGTACTTC.